This T cell receptor (beta chain) was observed in a study of shared clonotypes between healthy human individuals (dated by TCRdb to 2019 to 2021). Regarding the complete study: A couple of women and three men aged 18 to 49 years were included in the cohort. Per donor, three plates each were used for CD4 naive and CD4 memory, two for CD8 naive, and one for CD8 memory. To estimate repertoire size and how much clonotype sharing occurs between individuals, the study deeply sequenced the blood TCR repertoires of roughly 5 healthy adults. To increase sequencing depth and limit assay-specific biases, different laboratories used diverse techniques to prepare libraries and sequence TCR repertoires. Between about 0.8 and 8.9 billion PBMCs per donor were obtained by leukapheresis. Findings and caveats that apply to the study as a whole: Naive subsets generally had larger estimated clonotype richness than memory subsets. Sampling was restricted to blood, and TCR repertoires in tissue are likely to differ from TCR repertoires in blood. Clonotypes shared by all four sorted-subset donors showed higher generation probabilities than non-shared clonotypes. When a handful of donors were compared, the shared fraction of clonotypes was 5% to 6.5% for naive CD4, 3% to 4% for naive CD8, about 2.5% for memory CD4, and 0.35% to 0.4% for memory CD8. Pairwise subsampling indicated that sequencing depth was expected to affect the degree of clonotype sharing among donors. Rarefaction of sorted-subset datasets indicated incomplete sequencing despite the large sequencing depth. The small number of donors limited the genetic and exposure-history diversity represented.

With respect to this clone: Its antigen is still unknown. No base-level quality is on record; no much larger clone is a single base apart.

CDR1 is given as SGDLS and CDR2 as YYNGEE, both from the germline V gene. From V the trimming removes 9 bases and from J it removes 9 bases, while the gene matches leave 7 bases of the junction unaccounted for. CDR3 length: 13 amino acids, cysteine to phenylalanine. The DNA shown is the 39-base CDR3, in frame from base 1. Using the deep immunoSEQ assay, multiplex PCR amplified TCR CDR3 regions from genomic DNA. For each cell subset, the extracted genomic DNA was distributed evenly across all wells of several immunoSEQ 96-well plates, and each plate served as one replicate. For sorted subsets, 150 to 250 ng of genomic DNA, equivalent to roughly 30,000 T cell genomes, went into each replicate PCR. The purified libraries were quantified using a Qubit 3.0 fluorometer, sized with a Bioanalyzer 2100, and then quantified again using the KAPA Library Quantification kit. A separate single-read 150-cycle Illumina NextSeq 550 flow cell was used to sequence each immunoSEQ 96-well plate. The paper's data handling went like this. The immunoSEQ output contained only junctional sequences without quality scores, so filtering could not match that applied to full-length reads. To assign V/J genes and CDR3, sequences were annotated using PyIR, a Python wrapper for IgBLAST v1.9, with IMGT germline references. Reads with weak V/J assignments (E-value above 1e-6), missing CDR3, stop codons, out-of-frame junctions, or ambiguous translated residues were removed. V3J clonotypes were defined as sequences sharing the same inferred V gene, J gene, and CDR3 amino acid sequence. Percentage overlap between repertoires was calculated by dividing the number of shared unique clonotypes by the size of the smaller repertoire. Richness of each repertoire was evaluated using RTK rarefaction, the Chao1 estimator, and Recon v2.1 estimates of unobserved clonotypes. For all TCRbeta clonotypes obtained by the gDNA method from four donors, generation probabilities were computed with OLGA. TCRdb holds this immuneACCESS table with in-frame rearrangements only. Some clones are missing; in checked studies, unresolved V genes explain under half, and the rest has no known cause. V and J calls and clone size are copied from that table; D and trimming were computed from the DNA. The sample has 1.5 million to 2.5 million clones on record, just under 95% of them singletons. In total, the top ten clones hold 1.2% of the sample.

CD8 naive samples were CD45RO-negative cells positively selected for CCR7, giving a CD45RA+CCR7+ population that excluded TemRA cells. The donors were healthy, HIV-negative adults who had no recently reported acute infections or vaccinations. All donors were Caucasian adults living in Nashville, Tennessee, USA. Blood was obtained by leukapheresis, after which PBMCs were separated by Ficoll-Histopaque density gradient centrifugation and cryopreserved in liquid nitrogen vapor phase. Analytical flow cytometry was used to check the purity and quantity of every magnetically sorted T cell population. From each sorted fraction, genomic DNA was isolated and quantified by UV absorbance on a Nanodrop 2000c.

Sequenced material: naive CD8+ T cells sorted from blood. Explained via the paper, the cell subset or site label denotes: CD45RA+CCR7+. Here the chain combines TRBV9 and TRBJ1-6, and 9 junctional nucleotides match TRBD1. This TCR derives from a man aged 18 to 35 in good health. The CDR3 protein is CATFRDRVSPLHF. The DNA is as follows: TGTGCCACCTTCCGGGACAGGGTTTCACCCCTCCACTTT.